This T cell receptor (beta chain) was profiled in a study of T cell responses to AZD1222 COVID-19 vaccine. TCRdb's table, derived via immunoSEQ multiplex PCR, lists solely in-frame clones and lacks some. The sample records 130,000 or so clones, 93% being singletons. Trimming pared 3 bases from V and 5 bases from J, leaving 17 bases between. The CDR3 consists of 15 residues. The V gene's germline CDR1 is LNHNV and CDR2 YYDKDF (reference sequence). The sample consisted of peripheral blood, taken on day 0 of AZD1222 vaccination. This chain joins TRBV15 and TRBJ2-7; D is ambiguous. This clonotype was sampled from an adult in good health. The CDR3 DNA reads TGTGCCACCAGCAGGGGGATGGCGCTAAGGGACGAGCAGTACTTC. Its translation is CATSRGMALRDEQYF.